Following are 25 T cell receptor beta chains from one sample sequenced in a study of T-cell reconstitution after alpha-beta-depleted transplantation in children. TCRbeta library construction was performed incorporating unique molecular identifiers. TCRdb re-analysed the PCR reads in MiXCR, keeping a single row per CDR3 protein. The data contain hundreds of thousands of distinct CDR3 sequences, around 13% of them singletons. The specimen comprised PBMCs, sampled before TCRalphabeta/CD19-depleted stem cell transplant. Receptors were obtained from a girl aged 2-15 years with congenital amegakaryocytic thrombocytopenia, due to receive a stem cell transplant.

This clonotype was counted many times. The chain uses TRBV28 and TRBJ2-1; 7 bases map to TRBD2. Germline assignment: CDR1 MDHEN and CDR2 SYDVKM. This CDR3 has 14 amino acids. The ends lost 6 bases at V and 5 bases at J; junction bases unmatched: 7. The DNA of the CDR3 is TGTGCCAGCAGCTCCGAGAGCGGGGACAATGAGCAGTTCTTC. This translates into CASSSESGDNEQFF.

This clonotype has only one observation. This may be a read error: a much more frequent sequence differs by one nucleotide. The chain couples TRBV29-1 to TRBJ2-1, with D possibly TRBD2 on 5 matching bases. This CDR3 comprises 11 residues. Germline lookup yields CDR1 SQVTM and CDR2 ANQGSEA. Trimming removed 6 bases at V and 12 bases at J, with 15 bases between. CDR3 in amino acids: CSVVREIGQFF. CDR3 sequence (DNA): TGCAGCGTCGTTCGGGAAATTGGGCAGTTCTTC.

This clonotype has ten or more counts. The V gene is TRBV5-1, the J gene TRBJ2-3; no clear D gene. V was cut by 0 bases and J by 6 bases, with 5 bases left in between. Germline V lookup: CDR1 SGHRS, CDR2 YFSETQ. The CDR3 consists of 12 residues. CDR3 in DNA: TGCGCCAGCAGCTTGGATTATGATACGCAGTATTTT. Translated, it gives CASSLDYDTQYF.

This clonotype was recorded many times. The chain links TRBV3-1 to TRBJ2-3, with 8 bases aligning to TRBD2. In germline, CDR1 is LGHDT, CDR2 YNNKEL (reference sequence). Germline trimming cut 4 bases from V and 4 bases from J; bases unmatched to any gene: 10. This CDR3 is built from 16 residues. CDR3 in amino acids: CASSLNPGLVADTQYF. The DNA for the CDR3 is TGTGCCAGCAGCCTAAACCCGGGACTAGTCGCAGATACGCAGTATTTT.

In its sample, this clonotype was seen many times. The rearrangement links TRBV12-3 or TRBV12-4 to TRBJ1-5; no clear D gene. V lost 6 bases, J lost 1 base, and 7 bases lay in between. The CDR3 extends over 13 amino acids. This chain's CDR3 is CASRGQSNQPQHF. CDR3 DNA: TGTGCCAGCAGGGGCCAGAGCAATCAGCCCCAGCATTTT.

The chain combines TRBV5-5 with TRBJ1-6; 9 bases are shared with TRBD1. Germline V gene sequence: CDR1 SGHKS, CDR2 YYEKEE (reference sequence). Losses at the gene ends were 4 bases for V and 7 bases for J; bases not matched to a gene: 6. This CDR3 is 15 amino acids long. The CDR3 spells CASSMGQGRNSPLHF. The CDR3 DNA reads TGTGCCAGCAGCATGGGACAGGGAAGGAATTCACCCCTCCACTTT.

This clonotype showed up just once. A much bigger clone sits one base away, suggesting this may be a read error. This chain uses TRBV29-1 with TRBJ2-1; D unresolved. Looked up from germline, CDR1 is SQVTM and CDR2 is ANQGSEA. This CDR3 has 12 amino acids. The CDR3 region has the DNA TGCAGCGTTGAAGGGGGTTGGGATGAGCAGTCCTTC. Protein product: CSVEGGWDEQSF.

This clonotype appeared many times. This sequence joins TRBV10-1 and TRBJ2-1; possibly TRBD2 for D (7 bases). Between the trimmed V and J ends, which lost 8 bases and 4 bases, there was a span of 15 bases. This CDR3 region has 14 residues. The germline gives CDR1 WNHNN, CDR2 SYGVQD (reference sequence). CDR3 loop: CASSRGANYNEQFF. CDR3 DNA: TGCGCCAGCTCTCGGGGGGCCAATTACAATGAGCAGTTCTTC.

V gene TRBV29-1 combines with J gene TRBJ2-2; 8 positions agree with TRBD2. Germline V gene lookup returns CDR1 SQVTM and CDR2 ANQGSEA. The junction had 9 bases not matched to a gene; V was cut back by 7 bases and J by 8 bases. There are 13 residues in the CDR3. The CDR3 region is CSAKETSVGELFF. CDR3 bases: TGCAGCGCGAAGGAGACTAGCGTGGGGGAGCTGTTTTTT.

The sample holds a few counts of this clonotype. This chain uses TRBV3-1 with TRBJ1-1; perhaps TRBD1 as D (5 bases). This CDR3 region has 14 residues. Trimming removed 1 base at V and 4 bases at J, with 10 bases between. Germline V gene data show CDR1 as LGHDT and CDR2 as YNNKEL (reference sequence). The CDR3 nucleotides are TGTGCCAGCAGCCAAGTGGAGGGGTCCACTGAAGCTTTCTTT. Protein sequence: CASSQVEGSTEAFF.

This clonotype was seen repeatedly, ten times or more. CDR3 sequence (DNA): TGTGCCAGCAGTTTATGGACCGGGAGCGAGACCCAGTACTTC. Translating it yields CASSLWTGSETQYF. The V call is TRBV27, the J call TRBJ2-5; D might be TRBD2 (6 bases). Trimming cost V 1 base and J 5 bases, with 11 bases left between them. Germline loops: CDR1 MNHEY, CDR2 SMNVEV (reference sequence). This CDR3 is built from 14 residues.

This clonotype was observed a handful of times. The J gene is TRBJ2-7, the V gene TRBV6-1; the match to TRBD1 covers 8 bases. The germline gives CDR1 MNHNS, CDR2 SASEGT. V dropped 6 bases and J dropped 5; count of bases not matched to a gene: 9. This CDR3 has 14 amino acids. CDR3 loop: CASSQDRGRHEQYF. The CDR3 coding sequence is TGTGCCAGCAGCCAAGACAGGGGCCGACACGAGCAGTACTTC.

The chain combines TRBV12-3 or TRBV12-4 with TRBJ2-3; 9 bases match TRBD1. Germline trimming cut 8 bases from V and 7 bases from J; bases unmatched to any gene: 19. The CDR3 contains 17 residues. The CDR3 loop is CASGPGQGLLLAYTQYF. Written as DNA, the CDR3 is TGTGCCAGCGGCCCGGGACAGGGCCTCCTGCTTGCATATACGCAGTATTTT.

This clonotype was detected many times. The V call is TRBV29-1, the J call TRBJ2-3, with no clear D. This CDR3 has 12 amino acids. Trimming stripped 1 base from V and 1 base from J, with 3 bases between. Germline CDR1 and CDR2: SQVTM and ANQGSEA. CDR3 loop: CSVEVGTDTQYF. CDR3 nucleotide sequence: TGCAGCGTTGAAGTGGGCACAGATACGCAGTATTTT.

This clonotype has just a few counts. This chain uses TRBV28 with TRBJ2-1, with D maybe TRBD1 (5 bases). Germline CDR1 reads MDHEN; CDR2 reads SYDVKM. The CDR3 runs 13 residues. The V and J ends lost 5 bases and 3 bases respectively, with 8 bases between them. The CDR3 region has the DNA TGTGCCAGCAGTGCGACAGACTACAATGAGCAGTTCTTC. Its protein product is CASSATDYNEQFF.

This sequence joins TRBV12-3 or TRBV12-4 and TRBJ2-1, with 12 bases aligning to TRBD2. The CDR3 runs 16 residues. V was pared by 2 bases and J by 7 bases, with 6 bases of the junction left unmatched. The CDR3 is CASSLTWTSGINEQFF. In DNA form, the CDR3 reads TGTGCCAGCAGTTTAACGTGGACTAGCGGGATTAATGAGCAGTTCTTC.

As to this clonotype: Given a much more abundant clone one base away, this may be a read error. This chain links TRBV20-1 with TRBJ2-1; TRBD2 matches at 8 bases. The CDR3 has 16 residues. Germline V lookup: CDR1 DFQATT, CDR2 SNEGSKA (reference sequence). The CDR3 spells CCARDLREGSYNEQFF. The CDR3 DNA reads TGCTGTGCTAGAGATCTACGGGAGGGCTCCTACAATGAGCAGTTCTTC.

The chain recombines TRBV11-2 with TRBJ1-2; D not resolved. Germline V gene data show CDR1 as SGHAT and CDR2 as FQNNGV. Trimming shortened V by 4 bases and J by 5 bases, and 26 bases separated the two germline ends. The CDR3 totals 18 residues. CDR3 amino acids: CASSSMVLRARTPYGYTF. CDR3 nucleotides: TGTGCCAGCAGCTCGATGGTCTTACGGGCTAGAACTCCGTATGGCTACACCTTC.

In its sample, this clonotype was seen a few times. CDR3 protein: CSAWRDSSTDTQYF. CDR3 coding DNA: TGCAGCGCCTGGAGGGACAGCTCCACAGATACGCAGTATTTT. V is TRBV29-1 and J is TRBJ2-3; a possible D gene is TRBD1 (7 bases). CDR3 size: 14 residues. The germline CDR1 and CDR2 sequences are SQVTM and ANQGSEA. V was clipped by 7 bases and J by 2 bases, with 16 bases between them.

This clonotype was detected ten times or more. The chain has TRBV9 and TRBJ2-7; 8 bases map to TRBD1. Losses at the gene ends were 4 bases for V and 1 base for J; bases not matched to a gene: 4. This CDR3 comprises 14 residues. The germline V gene has CDR1 SGDLS and CDR2 YYNGEE. Here the CDR3 reads CASSLRQGSYEQYF. CDR3 sequence (DNA): TGTGCCAGCAGCCTCCGACAGGGGTCCTACGAGCAGTACTTC. Combining the CDR3 with reference TRBV9 and TRBJ2-7 gives the whole variable domain DSGVTQTPKHLITATGQRVTLRCSPRSGDLSVYWYQQSLDQGLQFLIQYYNGEERAKGNILERFSAQQFPDLHSELNLSSLELGDSALYFCASSLRQGSYEQYFGPGTRLTVT.

This clonotype was counted at least ten times. V is TRBV28 and J is TRBJ2-3; possibly TRBD2 for D (6 bases). Germline loops: CDR1 MDHEN, CDR2 SYDVKM. There are 15 residues in the CDR3. V dropped 2 bases and J dropped 2 bases, with 11 bases sitting between them. The CDR3 sequence is CASSLRAGPTDTQYF. The CDR3 DNA reads TGTGCCAGCAGTTTAAGGGCGGGACCCACAGATACGCAGTATTTT.

This clonotype was seen at least ten times. CDR3 DNA: TGTGCCAGCAGCTTAGTAGAGGGGGCGATCGTGGATACGCAGTATTTT. Amino acids: CASSLVEGAIVDTQYF. This chain links TRBV7-9 with TRBJ2-3; 7 positions agree with TRBD1. V dropped 1 base and J dropped 6; count of bases not matched to a gene: 10. Germline lookup yields CDR1 SEHNR and CDR2 FQNEAQ (reference sequence). This CDR3 has 16 amino acids.

With respect to this clonotype: This may come from a read error, since a much larger clone is one base off. The genes are TRBV28 and TRBJ1-2; 8 bases match TRBD1. The CDR3 totals 14 residues. CDR1 and CDR2 (germline): MDHEN, SYDVKM. The CDR3 loop reads CASMAAGGFYGYIF. The CDR3 nucleotides read TGTGCCAGCATGGCCGCAGGGGGCTTTTATGGCTACATCTTC.

Ten or more counts support this clonotype. The chain links TRBV7-9 to TRBJ2-5; D uncertain. Germline V gives CDR1 SEHNR, CDR2 FQNEAQ (reference sequence). This CDR3 comprises 14 residues. The V and J ends lost 1 base and 4 bases respectively, with 10 bases between them. The CDR3 loop is CASSLVVDGETQYF. The CDR3 coding sequence is TGTGCCAGCAGCTTAGTGGTGGACGGAGAGACCCAGTACTTC.

This clonotype was detected only a few times. The V gene is TRBV7-6, the J gene TRBJ2-5, with TRBD1 matching over 11 bases. Germline values: CDR1 SGHVS, CDR2 FNYEAQ. Losses at the gene ends were 1 base for V and 4 bases for J; bases not matched to a gene: 2. This CDR3 spans 15 amino acids. CDR3 loop: CASSLGGTGGETQYF. CDR3 sequence (DNA): TGTGCCAGCAGCTTAGGTGGGACAGGGGGAGAGACCCAGTACTTC.